This T cell receptor beta chain was captured in a study of identical twins. V lost 2 bases to trimming and J lost 0 bases, with 5 bases between them. Germline loops: CDR1 DFQATT, CDR2 SNEGSKA (reference sequence). The CDR3 spans 12 residues. Whole-study findings and limits: Models underpredicted monozygotic twin sharing of out-of-frame TCR alpha. Clonotypes of the beta chain that were abundant in cord blood carried fewer insertions (memory repertoires showed none).

The table lists this clonotype with a count of one. Its antigen is undetermined. TCRdb re-analysed the 5' RACE reads in MiXCR, keeping a single row per CDR3 protein. The repertoire holds some 250,000 distinct CDR3 sequences, with about 12% as singletons. This same sample was also part of a study on yellow fever vaccine responses in identical twins.

Sequenced material: memory (CD45RO+) T cells sorted from blood. The V and J genes are TRBV20-1 and TRBJ2-7, with TRBD2 as a possible D gene (5 bases). The sequence was collected from a woman aged 18-29 years in good health. Here the CDR3 DNA reads TGCAGTGCTAGACGGGACTCCTACGAGCAGTACTTC. Translating it yields CSARRDSYEQYF.